These 20 T cell receptor beta chains came from one sample sequenced in a study of regulatory T cells in long-lasting Graves disease. Combining iRepertoire HTBI primers with Arm-PCR of CDR3 regions, the authors built TCR beta libraries. One entry per CDR3 protein, called by TCRdb with MiXCR from the multiplex PCR reads. Among about half a million distinct CDR3 sequences, approximately 12% were seen once, and the ten largest hold about 8.3%. Specified time point: newly diagnosed GD, antithyroid drugs for less than 3 months. The TCR library was made from RNA extracted from PBMCs. These sequences were also reported in another study, on T cells in Graves' hyperthyroidism and ophthalmopathy.

The input for sequencing was peripheral blood mononuclear cells (PBMCs), taken at new diagnosis, from a patient treated with antithyroid drugs. Receptor source: a woman in her twenties or thirties with Graves disease.

The sample holds many counts of this clonotype. Here the CDR3 DNA reads TGTGCCATTAATCAGCGGGAGGCCTTCTCATTGCAAGAGACCCAGTACTTC. Translating it yields CAINQREAFSLQETQYF. The rearrangement links TRBV2 to TRBJ2-5, with TRBD2 identical over 9 bases. Trimming removed 10 bases from V and 2 bases from J; junction bases left unmatched: 17. Germline assignment: CDR1 SNHLY and CDR2 FYNNEI. The CDR3 runs to 17 residues.

This clonotype was counted ten times or more. V and J are TRBV27 and TRBJ1-1; 7 nucleotides match TRBD1. CDR1 is MNHEY, CDR2 SMNVEV, per germline (reference sequence). The ends lost 2 bases at V and 2 bases at J; junction bases unmatched: 2. The CDR3 covers 14 residues. CDR3 bases: TGTGCCAGCAGTTTAAGGGACAGCAACACTGAAGCTTTCTTT. Translating gives CASSLRDSNTEAFF.

This clonotype was observed a few times. CDR3 in DNA: TGTGCCAGCAGCCCTAGGAGGAGGTCACCCCTCCACTTT. Its protein product is CASSPRRRSPLHF. This sequence joins TRBV5-6 and TRBJ1-6, with no clear D. V was clipped by 4 bases and J by 10 bases, with 12 bases between them. Germline CDR1 and CDR2: SGHDT and YYEEEE. There are 13 residues in the CDR3.

This clonotype has a count of ten or more. CDR3 region: CASTSTGETQYF. The CDR3 DNA is TGTGCCAGCACGAGTACGGGAGAGACCCAGTACTTC. V and J are TRBV2 and TRBJ2-5; D unclear. CDR3 length: 12 amino acids. CDR1 is SNHLY, CDR2 FYNNEI, per germline. Deletions cut 7 bases from V and 4 bases from J, with 10 bases between.

This clonotype was seen many times. The CDR3: CASSQEGQGAAYNEQFF. For the CDR3, the DNA is TGTGCCAGCAGCCAAGAAGGACAGGGAGCGGCCTACAATGAGCAGTTCTTC. The rearrangement joins TRBV14 to TRBJ2-1; TRBD1 matches at 8 bases. The CDR3 is 17 residues long. V was clipped by 0 bases and J by 2 bases; unmatched bases: 6. The germline CDR1 and CDR2 sequences are SGHDN and FVKESK.

In its sample, this clonotype was seen many times. CDR3 sequence reads: CATSRDYRGDLNNEQFF. CDR3 in DNA: TGTGCCACCAGCAGAGATTATAGGGGCGATCTAAACAATGAGCAGTTCTTC. V and J are TRBV15 and TRBJ2-1; tentative D call: TRBD1 (5 bases). CDR1 is LNHNV, CDR2 YYDKDF, per germline (reference sequence). The CDR3 is 17 amino acids. Trimming shortened V by 0 bases and J by 5 bases, and 17 bases separated the two germline ends.

V usage is TRBV6-1 and J usage is TRBJ2-2, with 12 nucleotides matching TRBD2. Trimming removed 6 bases from V and 7 bases from J; junction bases left unmatched: 3. Germline V gives CDR1 MNHNS, CDR2 SASEGT. The CDR3 totals 14 residues. The CDR3 nucleotides are TGTGCCAGCAGGTCGACTAGCGGGAGCGGGGAGCTGTTTTTT. This translates into CASRSTSGSGELFF.

This clonotype appeared many times. The gene calls are TRBV3-1 and TRBJ1-1; D is perhaps TRBD1 (6 bases). Germline CDR1 is LGHDT and CDR2 is YNNKEL (reference sequence). There are 15 residues in the CDR3. V shed 4 bases and J shed 5 bases, with 17 bases lying between them. As DNA, the CDR3 is TGTGCCAGCAGCCCGGGGGCGGCAGGGTGGACTGAAGCTTTCTTT. Translating gives CASSPGAAGWTEAFF. The full variable domain, with the rest looked up from reference TRBV3-1 and TRBJ1-1, is DTAVSQTPKYLVTQMGNDKSIKCEQNLGHDTMYWYKQDSKKFLKIMFSYNNKELIINETVPNRFSPKSPDKAHLNLHINSLELGDSAVYFCASSPGAAGWTEAFFGQGTRLTVV.

This clonotype was found a few times. The chain combines TRBV6-2 or TRBV6-3 with TRBJ1-5; possibly TRBD1 for D (5 bases). Per the germline V gene, CDR1 is MNHEY and CDR2 is SVGEGT. The CDR3 totals 17 residues. The V end was cut by 5 bases, the J end by 1 base, with 18 bases between. CDR3 region: CASSAQVGRRSNQPQHF. The CDR3 coding sequence is TGTGCCAGCAGTGCCCAGGTGGGGCGCAGAAGCAATCAGCCCCAGCATTTT.

This clonotype was observed many times. The chain joins TRBV9 to TRBJ1-1; a weak D match, TRBD1 (5 bases). CDR3 length: 16 residues. In germline, CDR1 is SGDLS, CDR2 YYNGEE. Between the trimmed V and J ends, which lost 0 bases and 1 base, there was a span of 13 bases. The CDR3, as DNA: TGTGCCAGCAGCGTAGGAAGGGGAGGGTGGAACACTGAAGCTTTCTTT. As protein: CASSVGRGGWNTEAFF.

The CDR3 sequence is CASIGGSTYEQYF. The CDR3 region has the DNA TGTGCCAGCATCGGGGGGAGCACCTACGAGCAGTACTTC. The genes are TRBV6-2 or TRBV6-3 and TRBJ2-7, with 7 bases identical to TRBD2. The CDR3 extends over 13 amino acids. Losses at the gene ends were 7 bases for V and 2 bases for J; bases not matched to a gene: 5. Germline loops: CDR1 MNHEY, CDR2 SVGEGT.

There are a few counts of this clonotype. The J gene is TRBJ1-2, the V gene TRBV4-3; no definite D call. Germline CDR1 LGHNA, CDR2 YSLEER. This CDR3 has 17 residues. With 2 bases removed from V and 2 bases from J, the gap between germline ends came to 18 bases. Here the CDR3 reads CASSQHPLGSRNYGYTF. CDR3 bases: TGCGCCAGCAGCCAACACCCCCTCGGGAGTCGGAACTATGGCTACACCTTC.

This clonotype was seen a few times. V and J are TRBV27 and TRBJ2-1; no reliable D call. V lost 0 bases to trimming and J lost 10 bases, with 16 bases between them. The CDR3 length is 15 residues. Germline V CDR1 and CDR2: MNHEY, SMNVEV (reference sequence). The chain's CDR3 is CASSLSSLGVGEQFF. The CDR3 DNA reads as TGTGCCAGCAGTTTATCGAGTCTGGGCGTGGGCGAGCAGTTCTTC.

This clonotype has just a few counts. The chain carries TRBV5-1 and TRBJ1-3; the D is unclear. Trimming pared 0 bases from V and 0 bases from J, leaving 10 bases between. Germline-derived CDR1 and CDR2 are SGHRS and YFSETQ. There are 16 residues in the CDR3. CDR3 DNA: TGCGCCAGCAGCTTGGCTCTTGGTTACTCTGGAAACACCATATATTTT. This encodes CASSLALGYSGNTIYF.

A remark on this clonotype: This sequence may be a read error, since a much larger clone differs from it by one base. This chain uses TRBV20-1 with TRBJ2-7; the D gene is possibly TRBD2 (6 bases). Germline CDR1 and CDR2: DFQATT and SNEGSKA (reference sequence). This CDR3 has 14 residues. Trimming took 3 bases from V and 7 from J, leaving 19 bases between them. This CDR3 reads CSASGLSGYNEQYF. The CDR3 coding sequence is TGCAGTGCTAGTGGACTATCGGGGTACAATGAGCAGTACTTC.

At least ten counts were recorded for this clonotype. The chain has TRBV11-2 and TRBJ2-7; no reliable D call. The germline V gene has CDR1 SGHAT and CDR2 FQNNGV. The CDR3 has 13 amino acids. Trimming pared 1 base from V and 2 bases from J, leaving 6 bases between. CDR3 nucleotide sequence: TGTGCCAGCAGCTTAGCGCAACCCTACGAGCAGTACTTC. Its translation is CASSLAQPYEQYF. Full variable domain (outside the CDR3, taken from reference TRBV11-2 and TRBJ2-7): EAGVAQSPRYKIIEKRQSVAFWCNPISGHATLYWYQQILGQGPKLLIQFQNNGVVDDSQLPKDRFSAERLKGVDSTLKIQPAKLEDSAVYLCASSLAQPYEQYFGPGTRLTVT.

This clonotype showed up just a few times. The chain uses TRBV5-1 and TRBJ2-6; D remains ambiguous. V lost 6 bases to trimming and J lost 4 bases, with 14 bases between them. The CDR3 totals 15 residues. Germline lookup yields CDR1 SGHRS and CDR2 YFSETQ. The CDR3 loop reads CASNPGHIGANVLTF. CDR3 nucleotides: TGCGCCAGCAACCCCGGGCATATAGGGGCCAACGTCCTGACTTTC.

This clonotype was counted many times. The chain carries TRBV3-1 and TRBJ1-4; 7 bases match TRBD1. This CDR3 has 15 residues. Trimming cost V 2 bases and J 8 bases; bases outside gene matches: 8. Per the germline V gene, CDR1 is LGHDT and CDR2 is YNNKEL (reference sequence). The CDR3 region is CASSQRTGGREKLFF. CDR3 nucleotide sequence: TGTGCCAGCAGCCAACGGACAGGCGGACGAGAAAAACTGTTTTTT.

At least ten counts were recorded for this clonotype. The V and J genes are TRBV2 and TRBJ2-7, with D tentatively TRBD1 or TRBD2 (6 bases each). This CDR3 contains 13 residues. V was shortened by 4 bases and J by 5 bases, with 12 bases between the two germline ends. The germline gives CDR1 SNHLY, CDR2 FYNNEI. In nucleotides, the CDR3 is TGTGCCAGCAGTGGAGGGGGGCTGAACGAGCAGTACTTC. This codes for CASSGGGLNEQYF. Based on the CDR3 plus reference TRBV2 and TRBJ2-7, the full variable domain is EPEVTQTPSHQVTQMGQEVILRCVPISNHLYFYWYRQILGQKVEFLVSFYNNEISEKSEIFDDQFSVERPDGSNFTLKIRSTKLEDSAMYFCASSGGGLNEQYFGPGTRLTVT.

This chain connects TRBV5-5 to TRBJ2-7; possibly TRBD1 or TRBD2 for D (5 bases each). The germline V gene has CDR1 SGHKS and CDR2 YYEKEE (reference sequence). There are 15 residues in the CDR3. Trimming took 2 bases from V and 2 from J, leaving 14 bases between them. For the CDR3, the DNA is TGTGCCAGCAGCTTTTACGGGACGGCAACCTACGAGCAGTACTTC. This sequence encodes CASSFYGTATYEQYF.